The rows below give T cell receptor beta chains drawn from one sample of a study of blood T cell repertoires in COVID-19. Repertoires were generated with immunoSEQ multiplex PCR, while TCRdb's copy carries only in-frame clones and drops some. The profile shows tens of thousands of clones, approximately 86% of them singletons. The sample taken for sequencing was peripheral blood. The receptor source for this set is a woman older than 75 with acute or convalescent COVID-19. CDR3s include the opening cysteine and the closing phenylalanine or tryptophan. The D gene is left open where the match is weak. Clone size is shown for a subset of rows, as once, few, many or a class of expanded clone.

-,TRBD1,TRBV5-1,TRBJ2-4,CASSSGQGKNIQYF,TGCGCCAGCAGCTCGGGACAGGGAAAAAACATTCAGTACTTC
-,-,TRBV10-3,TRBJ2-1,CAISNSPTGTSNEQFF,TGTGCCATCAGCAATAGCCCGACAGGGACTTCGAATGAGCAGTTCTTC
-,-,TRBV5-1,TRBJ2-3,CASSLEGVKTDTQYF,TGCGCCAGCAGCTTGGAAGGGGTTAAAACAGATACGCAGTATTTT
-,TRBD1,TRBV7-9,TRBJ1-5,CASSLDRGGLGQPQHF,TGTGCCAGCAGCTTAGACAGGGGCGGACTTGGGCAGCCCCAGCATTTT
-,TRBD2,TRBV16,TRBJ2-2,CASSLGLAGSTGELFF,TGTGCCAGCAGCCTCGGACTAGCGGGTAGCACCGGGGAGCTGTTTTTT
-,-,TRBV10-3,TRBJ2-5,CAISESYGSEETQYF,TGTGCCATCAGTGAGTCCTACGGGAGCGAAGAGACCCAGTACTTC
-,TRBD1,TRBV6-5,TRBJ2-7,CASNPLGQGSYEQYF,TGTGCCAGCAACCCTTTAGGACAGGGGTCCTACGAGCAGTACTTC
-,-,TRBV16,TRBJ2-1,CASSQSWGPGNNEQFF,TGTGCCAGCAGCCAATCTTGGGGGCCAGGAAACAATGAGCAGTTCTTC
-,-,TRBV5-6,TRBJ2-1,CASSLGLGNEQFF,TGTGCCAGCAGCTTGGGACTAGGCAATGAGCAGTTCTTC
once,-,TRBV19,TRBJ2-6,CASSIGGSSGANVLTF,TGTGCCAGTAGTATCGGCGGATCCTCTGGGGCCAACGTCCTGACTTTC
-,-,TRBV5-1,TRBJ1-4,CASSLLGAATNEKLFF,TGCGCCAGCAGCTTGCTAGGAGCTGCAACTAATGAAAAACTGTTTTTT
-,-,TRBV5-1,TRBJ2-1,CASSLVGGSYNEQFF,TGCGCCAGCAGCTTGGTCGGGGGATCCTACAATGAGCAGTTCTTC
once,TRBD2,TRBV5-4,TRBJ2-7,CASSLAGGDEQYF,TGTGCCAGCAGTCTAGCGGGAGGGGACGAGCAGTACTTC
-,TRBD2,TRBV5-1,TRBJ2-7,CASSLGTSGWPTTYEQYF,TGCGCCAGCAGCTTAGGGACTAGCGGGTGGCCTACCACCTACGAGCAGTACTTC
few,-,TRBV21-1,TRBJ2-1,CASSKDIGQDGQFF,TGTGCCAGCAGCAAAGATATAGGACAAGATGGGCAGTTCTTC
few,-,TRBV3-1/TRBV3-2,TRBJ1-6,CASSQDAGQGSPLHF,TGTGCCAGCAGCCAAGACGCAGGGCAGGGGTCACCCCTCCACTTT
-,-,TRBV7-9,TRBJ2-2,CASSLSRDTNTGELFF,TGTGCCAGCAGCTTATCCCGGGACACAAACACCGGGGAGCTGTTTTTT
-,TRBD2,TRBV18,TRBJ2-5,CASSPGLAGETQYF,TGTGCCAGCTCGCCGGGACTAGCAGGAGAGACCCAGTACTTC
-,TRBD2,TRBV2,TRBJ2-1,CASSRLAGTYNEQFF,TGTGCCAGCAGTAGACTAGCGGGGACCTACAATGAGCAGTTCTTC
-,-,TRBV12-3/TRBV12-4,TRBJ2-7,CASSLVGGSEQYF,TGTGCCAGCAGTTTAGTTGGGGGGAGCGAGCAGTACTTC
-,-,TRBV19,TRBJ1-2,CASSSTGGGYTF,TGTGCCAGTAGCTCTACGGGGGGAGGCTACACCTTC
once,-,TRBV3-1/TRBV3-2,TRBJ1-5,CASSQDLGRNQPQHF,TGTGCCAGCAGCCAAGATTTGGGGCGAAATCAGCCCCAGCATTTT
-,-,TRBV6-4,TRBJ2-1,CASSDRGWDEQFF,TGTGCCAGCAGTGACAGGGGATGGGATGAGCAGTTCTTC
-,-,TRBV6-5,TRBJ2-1,CASRPSSYNEQFF,TGTGCCAGCAGACCGAGCTCCTACAATGAGCAGTTCTTC
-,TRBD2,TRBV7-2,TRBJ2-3,CASSPSQGLAGSGHTQYF,TGTGCCAGCAGCCCATCTCAGGGACTAGCGGGTAGCGGGCATACGCAGTATTTT
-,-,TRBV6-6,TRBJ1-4,CASSLGREKLFF,TGTGCCAGCAGTCTGGGGCGAGAAAAACTGTTTTTT
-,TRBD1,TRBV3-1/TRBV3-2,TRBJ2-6,CASSQRTGQTGANVLTF,TGTGCCAGCAGCCAAAGGACAGGGCAAACTGGGGCCAACGTCCTGACTTTC
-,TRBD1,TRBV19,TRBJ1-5,CASRTGGAGNQPQHF,TGTGCCAGTAGAACAGGGGGCGCGGGCAATCAGCCCCAGCATTTT
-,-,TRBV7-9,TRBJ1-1,CASSVQTDTEAFF,TGTGCCAGCAGCGTACAGACCGACACTGAAGCTTTCTTT
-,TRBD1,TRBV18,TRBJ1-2,CASSFSGTGNHGYTF,TGTGCCAGCTCTTTTTCCGGGACAGGGAATCATGGCTACACCTTC
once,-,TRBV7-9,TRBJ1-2,CASNLLTGDYGYTF,TGTGCCAGCAACCTTCTGACAGGAGACTATGGCTACACCTTC
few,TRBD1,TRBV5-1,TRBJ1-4,CASSWGTGGNEKLFF,TGCGCCAGCAGCTGGGGGACAGGGGGAAATGAAAAACTGTTTTTT
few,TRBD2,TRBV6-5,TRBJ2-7,CASRPSGTREQYF,TGTGCCAGCAGACCCTCCGGGACTAGGGAGCAGTACTTC
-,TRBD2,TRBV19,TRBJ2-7,CASSGTSGKVEQYF,TGTGCCAGTAGCGGGACTAGCGGGAAGGTCGAGCAGTACTTC
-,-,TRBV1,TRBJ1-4,CTSSQPTENHSLTNEKLFF,TGCACCAGCAGCCAACCCACAGAAAACCATTCCCTAACTAATGAAAAACTGTTTTTT
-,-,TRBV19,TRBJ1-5,CATSRTQADSNQPQHF,TGTGCCACCAGTCGTACTCAGGCTGATAGCAATCAGCCCCAGCATTTT
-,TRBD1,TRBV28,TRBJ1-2,CASSPSIGQGTYGYTF,TGTGCCAGCAGCCCATCAATCGGACAGGGCACCTATGGCTACACCTTC
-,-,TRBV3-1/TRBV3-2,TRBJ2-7,CASSQEMDIYEQYF,TGTGCCAGCAGCCAAGAGATGGACATTTACGAGCAGTACTTC
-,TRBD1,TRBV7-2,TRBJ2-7,CASSSGQGAREQYF,TGTGCCAGCAGCTCGGGACAGGGGGCGAGGGAGCAGTACTTC
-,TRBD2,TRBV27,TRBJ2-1,CASSTTSGSSNEQFF,TGTGCCAGCAGCACGACTAGCGGGAGTAGCAATGAGCAGTTCTTC